These 5 T cell receptor beta chains were sequenced from one sample in a study of blood T cell repertoires in COVID-19 (dated by TCRdb to about 2020). The library was built by means of the immunoSEQ multiplex PCR assay. This immuneACCESS table, as held by TCRdb, lists in-frame sequences with V and J called but not all clones. Of the missing ones, under half trace to an unresolved V gene in checked studies; the others have no known cause. A total of some 280,000 clones appear in this sample, more than 80% of them only once. The ten largest clones add up to 3% of the sample. Sequenced material: peripheral blood. The receptors shown here come from a woman aged 25 to 45 with active or convalescent COVID-19.

V usage is TRBV5-1 and J usage is TRBJ2-1; 9 bases line up with TRBD1. The V and J ends lost 3 bases and 5 bases, in that order; junction bases with no gene match: 6. CDR3 length: 15 amino acids. Germline CDR1 and CDR2: SGHRS and YFSETQ. CDR3 residues: CASSYRTGENNEQFF. The CDR3 nucleotides read TGCGCCAGCAGCTACCGGACAGGGGAAAACAATGAGCAGTTCTTC. Full variable domain (remainder filled in from reference TRBV5-1 and TRBJ2-1): KAGVTQTPRYLIKTRGQQVTLSCSPISGHRSVSWYQQTPGQGLQFLFEYFSETQRNKGNFPGRFSGRQFSNSRSEMNVSTLELGDSALYLCASSYRTGENNEQFFGPGTRLTVL.

The chain couples TRBV5-1 to TRBJ2-1; D might be TRBD2 (7 bases). The germline V and J ends were trimmed by 2 bases and 4 bases, with 10 bases remaining between them. The CDR3 is 14 residues long. Looked up from germline, CDR1 is SGHRS and CDR2 is YFSETQ. Here the CDR3 reads CASSFRGAYNEQFF. The CDR3 bases are TGCGCCAGCAGCTTTCGGGGGGCGTACAATGAGCAGTTCTTC.

The rearrangement uses TRBV2 and TRBJ2-5, with a possible D match to TRBD1 (6 bases). This CDR3 has 17 residues. V gave up 3 bases and J gave up 7 bases, with 24 bases separating them. Germline loops: CDR1 SNHLY, CDR2 FYNNEI. This CDR3 is CASSDSGSGQRLRTQYF. The CDR3 DNA is TGTGCCAGCAGTGATTCTGGGTCAGGACAGCGCCTAAGGACCCAGTACTTC.

The CDR3 here is CASAGTGDDSPLHF. CDR3 DNA sequence: TGTGCCAGCGCCGGGACAGGGGATGATTCACCCCTCCACTTT. The rearrangement uses TRBV9 and TRBJ1-6, with 10 bases identical to TRBD1. Germline CDR1 reads SGDLS; CDR2 reads YYNGEE. V trimming: 7 bases; J trimming: 8 bases; junction bases outside the gene matches: 6. The CDR3 consists of 14 residues.

The rearrangement joins TRBV7-2 to TRBJ2-3, with 10 bases fitting TRBD2. V trimming: 7 bases; J trimming: 6 bases; junction bases outside the gene matches: 7. CDR1 and CDR2 (germline): SGHTA, FQGNSA. CDR3 length: 14 amino acids. This CDR3 is CASKGSGGLDTQYF. As DNA, the CDR3 is TGTGCCAGCAAGGGTAGCGGGGGGCTCGATACGCAGTATTTT. Combining the CDR3 with reference TRBV7-2 and TRBJ2-3 gives the whole variable domain GAGVSQSPSNKVTEKGKDVELRCDPISGHTALYWYRQSLGQGLEFLIYFQGNSAPDKSGLPSDRFSAERTGGSVSTLTIQRTQQEDSAVYLCASKGSGGLDTQYFGPGTRLTVL.